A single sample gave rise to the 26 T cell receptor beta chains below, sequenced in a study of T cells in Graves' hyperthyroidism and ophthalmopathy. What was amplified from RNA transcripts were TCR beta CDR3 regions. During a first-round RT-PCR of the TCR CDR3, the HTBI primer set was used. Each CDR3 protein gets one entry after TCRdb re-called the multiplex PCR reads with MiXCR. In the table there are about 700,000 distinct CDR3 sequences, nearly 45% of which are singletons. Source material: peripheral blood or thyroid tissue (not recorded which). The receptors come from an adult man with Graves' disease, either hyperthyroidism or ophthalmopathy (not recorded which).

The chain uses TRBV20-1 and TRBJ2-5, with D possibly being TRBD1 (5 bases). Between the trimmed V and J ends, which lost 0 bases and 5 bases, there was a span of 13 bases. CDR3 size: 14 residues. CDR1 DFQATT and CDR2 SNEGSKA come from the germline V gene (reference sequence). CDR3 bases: TGCAGTGCTAGAGATGAAAGGGGTTATGAGACCCAGTACTTC. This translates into CSARDERGYETQYF.

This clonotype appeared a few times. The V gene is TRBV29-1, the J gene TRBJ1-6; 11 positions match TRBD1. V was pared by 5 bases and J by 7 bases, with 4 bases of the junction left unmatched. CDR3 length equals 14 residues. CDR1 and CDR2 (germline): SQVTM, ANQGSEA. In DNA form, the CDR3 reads TGCAGCGTTCCTGGACAGGGGGCGAATTCACCCCTCCACTTT. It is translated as CSVPGQGANSPLHF.

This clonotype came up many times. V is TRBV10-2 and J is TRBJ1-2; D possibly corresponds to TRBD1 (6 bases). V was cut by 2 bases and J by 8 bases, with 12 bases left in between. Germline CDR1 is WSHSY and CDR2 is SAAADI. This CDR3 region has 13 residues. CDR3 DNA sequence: TGCGCCAGCAGTGAGCCAGGGGCCGGGGGCTACACCTTC. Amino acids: CASSEPGAGGYTF.

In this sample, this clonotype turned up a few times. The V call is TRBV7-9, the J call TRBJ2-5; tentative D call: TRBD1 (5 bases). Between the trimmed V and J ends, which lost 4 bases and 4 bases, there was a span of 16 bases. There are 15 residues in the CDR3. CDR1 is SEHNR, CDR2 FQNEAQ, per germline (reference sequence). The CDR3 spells CASSSSGSDRETQYF. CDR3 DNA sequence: TGTGCCAGCAGCTCCTCAGGGTCTGATCGAGAGACCCAGTACTTC.

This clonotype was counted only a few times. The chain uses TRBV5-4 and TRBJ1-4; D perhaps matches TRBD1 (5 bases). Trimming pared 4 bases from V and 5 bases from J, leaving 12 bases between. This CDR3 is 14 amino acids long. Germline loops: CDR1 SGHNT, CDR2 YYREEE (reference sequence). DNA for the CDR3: TGTGCCAGCAGCCAAGTCTGGGGCAATGAAAAACTGTTTTTT. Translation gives CASSQVWGNEKLFF.

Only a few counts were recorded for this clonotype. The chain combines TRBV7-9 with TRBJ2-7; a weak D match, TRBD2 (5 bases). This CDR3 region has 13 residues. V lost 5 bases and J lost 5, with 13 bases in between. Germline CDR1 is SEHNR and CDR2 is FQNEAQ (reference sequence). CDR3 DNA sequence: TGTGCCAGCAGCCCCGGGTCGGGGAACGAGCAGTACTTC. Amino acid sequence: CASSPGSGNEQYF.

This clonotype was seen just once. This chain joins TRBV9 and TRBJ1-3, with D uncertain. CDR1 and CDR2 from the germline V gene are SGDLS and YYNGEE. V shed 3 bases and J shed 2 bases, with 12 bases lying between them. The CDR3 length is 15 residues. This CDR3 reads CASSGRGMAGNTIYF. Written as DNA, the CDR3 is TGTGCCAGCAGCGGGCGGGGAATGGCTGGAAACACCATATATTTT.

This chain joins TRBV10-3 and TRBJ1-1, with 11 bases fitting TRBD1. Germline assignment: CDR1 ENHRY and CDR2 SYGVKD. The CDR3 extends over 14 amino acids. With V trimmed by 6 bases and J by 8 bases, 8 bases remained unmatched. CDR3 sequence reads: CAIRDGTGGKEAFF. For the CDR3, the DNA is TGTGCCATCAGGGACGGGACAGGGGGAAAAGAAGCTTTCTTT.

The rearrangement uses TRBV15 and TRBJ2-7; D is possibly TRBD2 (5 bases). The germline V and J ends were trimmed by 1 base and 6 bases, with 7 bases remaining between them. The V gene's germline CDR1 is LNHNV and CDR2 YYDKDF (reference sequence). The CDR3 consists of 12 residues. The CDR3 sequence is CATSRARGEQYF. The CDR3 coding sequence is TGTGCCACCAGCAGAGCACGGGGCGAGCAGTACTTC. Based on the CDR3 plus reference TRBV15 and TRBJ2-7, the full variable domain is DAMVIQNPRYQVTQFGKPVTLSCSQTLNHNVMYWYQQKSSQAPKLLFHYYDKDFNNEADTPDNFQSRRPNTSFCFLDIRSPGLGDTAMYLCATSRARGEQYFGPGTRLTVT.

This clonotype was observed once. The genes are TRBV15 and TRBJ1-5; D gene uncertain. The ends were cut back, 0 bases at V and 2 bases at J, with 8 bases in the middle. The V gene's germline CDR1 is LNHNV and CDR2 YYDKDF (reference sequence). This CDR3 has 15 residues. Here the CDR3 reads CATSRDKGGNQPQHF. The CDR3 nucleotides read TGTGCCACCAGCAGAGATAAGGGAGGCAATCAGCCCCAGCATTTT.

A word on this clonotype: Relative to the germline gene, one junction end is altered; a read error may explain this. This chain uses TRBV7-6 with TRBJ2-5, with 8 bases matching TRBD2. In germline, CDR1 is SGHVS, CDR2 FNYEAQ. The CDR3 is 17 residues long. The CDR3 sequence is CASSLARRGGVQEAQYF. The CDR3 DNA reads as TGTGCCAGCAGCTTAGCGCGTCGGGGGGGGGTACAAGAGGCCCAGTACTTC.

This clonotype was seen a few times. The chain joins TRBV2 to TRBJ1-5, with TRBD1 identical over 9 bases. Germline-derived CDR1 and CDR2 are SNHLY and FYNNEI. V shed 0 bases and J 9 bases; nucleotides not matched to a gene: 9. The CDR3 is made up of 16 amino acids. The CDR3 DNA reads TGTGCCAGCAGTGAAGCCCAGTTGACAGGGGGAAGGCCCCAGCATTTT. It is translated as CASSEAQLTGGRPQHF.

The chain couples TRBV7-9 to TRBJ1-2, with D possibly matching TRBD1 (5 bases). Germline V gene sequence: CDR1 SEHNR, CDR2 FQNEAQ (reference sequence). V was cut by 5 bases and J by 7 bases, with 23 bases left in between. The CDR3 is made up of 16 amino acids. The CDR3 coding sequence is TGTGCCAGCAGCCACCTCGGCCCAGGGCTCGCAACTGGCTACACCTTC. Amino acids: CASSHLGPGLATGYTF.

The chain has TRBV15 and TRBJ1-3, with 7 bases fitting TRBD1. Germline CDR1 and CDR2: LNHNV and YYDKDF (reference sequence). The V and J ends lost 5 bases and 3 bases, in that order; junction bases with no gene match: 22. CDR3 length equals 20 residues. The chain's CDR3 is CATSVGRQGPETNSGNTIYF. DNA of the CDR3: TGTGCCACCAGCGTCGGGAGACAGGGCCCAGAGACAAATAGTGGAAACACCATATATTTT.

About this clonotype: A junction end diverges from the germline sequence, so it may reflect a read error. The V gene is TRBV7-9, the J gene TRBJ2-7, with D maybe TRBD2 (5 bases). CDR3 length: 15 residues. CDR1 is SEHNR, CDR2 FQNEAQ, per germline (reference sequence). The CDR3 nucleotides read TGTGTCAGCAGCTTGGCCCGGGGATTCGCCTACGAGCAGTACTTC. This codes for CVSSLARGFAYEQYF. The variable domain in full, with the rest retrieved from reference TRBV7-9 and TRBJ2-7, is DTGVSQNPRHKITKRGQNVTFRCDPISEHNRLYWYRQTLGQGPEFLTYFQNEAQLEKSRLLSDRFSAERPKGSFSTLEIQRTEQGDSAMYLCVSSLARGFAYEQYFGPGTRLTVT.

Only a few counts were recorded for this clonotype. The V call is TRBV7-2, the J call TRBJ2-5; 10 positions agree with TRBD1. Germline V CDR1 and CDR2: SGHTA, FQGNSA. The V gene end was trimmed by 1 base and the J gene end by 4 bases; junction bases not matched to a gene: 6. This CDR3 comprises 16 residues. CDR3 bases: TGTGCCAGCAGCTTAGGGACAGGGGGTATGATAGAGACCCAGTACTTC. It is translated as CASSLGTGGMIETQYF.

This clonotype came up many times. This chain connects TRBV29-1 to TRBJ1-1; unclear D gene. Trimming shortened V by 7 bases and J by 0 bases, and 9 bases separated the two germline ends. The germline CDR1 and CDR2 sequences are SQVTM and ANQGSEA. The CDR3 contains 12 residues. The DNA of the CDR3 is TGCAGCGGGAGGGTTATGAACACTGAAGCTTTCTTT. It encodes CSGRVMNTEAFF.

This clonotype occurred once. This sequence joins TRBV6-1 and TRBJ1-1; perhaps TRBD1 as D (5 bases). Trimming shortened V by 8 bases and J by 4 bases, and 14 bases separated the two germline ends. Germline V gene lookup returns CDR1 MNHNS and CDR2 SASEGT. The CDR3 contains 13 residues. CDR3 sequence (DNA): TGTGCCAGCCCTCGGGACGTAGGCACTGAAGCTTTCTTT. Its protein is CASPRDVGTEAFF.

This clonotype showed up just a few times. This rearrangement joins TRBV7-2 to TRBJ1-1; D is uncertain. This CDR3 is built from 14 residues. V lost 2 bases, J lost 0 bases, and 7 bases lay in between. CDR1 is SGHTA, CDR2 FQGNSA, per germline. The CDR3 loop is CASSLTQMNTEAFF. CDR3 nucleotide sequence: TGTGCCAGCAGCTTAACACAGATGAACACTGAAGCTTTCTTT. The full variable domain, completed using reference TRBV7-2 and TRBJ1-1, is GAGVSQSPSNKVTEKGKDVELRCDPISGHTALYWYRQSLGQGLEFLIYFQGNSAPDKSGLPSDRFSAERTGGSVSTLTIQRTQQEDSAVYLCASSLTQMNTEAFFGQGTRLTVV.

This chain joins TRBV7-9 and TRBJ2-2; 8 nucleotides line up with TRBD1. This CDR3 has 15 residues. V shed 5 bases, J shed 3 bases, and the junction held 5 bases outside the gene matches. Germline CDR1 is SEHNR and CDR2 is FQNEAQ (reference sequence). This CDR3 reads CASSRVTGDTGELFF. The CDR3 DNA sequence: TGTGCCAGCAGCCGAGTGACAGGGGACACCGGGGAGCTGTTTTTT. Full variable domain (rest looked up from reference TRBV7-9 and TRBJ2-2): DTGVSQNPRHKITKRGQNVTFRCDPISEHNRLYWYRQTLGQGPEFLTYFQNEAQLEKSRLLSDRFSAERPKGSFSTLEIQRTEQGDSAMYLCASSRVTGDTGELFFGEGSRLTVL.

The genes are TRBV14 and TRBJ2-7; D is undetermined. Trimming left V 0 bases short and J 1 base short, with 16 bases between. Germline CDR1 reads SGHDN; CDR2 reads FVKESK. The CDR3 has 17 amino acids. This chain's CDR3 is CASSQDPASVVSYEQYF. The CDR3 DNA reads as TGTGCCAGCAGCCAAGATCCCGCAAGCGTCGTATCCTACGAGCAGTACTTC.

The CDR3 region has the DNA TGTGCCAGCAGAGCCCGACTAGCGGGGGGCTCCTACGAGCAGTACTTC. Its translation is CASRARLAGGSYEQYF. The gene calls are TRBV7-2 and TRBJ2-7; 13 bases agree with TRBD2. Trimming removed 6 bases from V and 0 bases from J; junction bases left unmatched: 5. CDR3 length: 16 residues. CDR1 and CDR2 from the germline V gene are SGHTA and FQGNSA.

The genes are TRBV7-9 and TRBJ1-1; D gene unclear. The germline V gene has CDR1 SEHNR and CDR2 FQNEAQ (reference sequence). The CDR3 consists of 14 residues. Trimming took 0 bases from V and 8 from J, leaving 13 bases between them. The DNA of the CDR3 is TGTGCCAGCAGCTTAGCATCTCGACGCCCGGAAGCTTTCTTT. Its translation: CASSLASRRPEAFF. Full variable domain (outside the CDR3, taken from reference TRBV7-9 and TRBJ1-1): DTGVSQNPRHKITKRGQNVTFRCDPISEHNRLYWYRQTLGQGPEFLTYFQNEAQLEKSRLLSDRFSAERPKGSFSTLEIQRTEQGDSAMYLCASSLASRRPEAFFGQGTRLTVV.

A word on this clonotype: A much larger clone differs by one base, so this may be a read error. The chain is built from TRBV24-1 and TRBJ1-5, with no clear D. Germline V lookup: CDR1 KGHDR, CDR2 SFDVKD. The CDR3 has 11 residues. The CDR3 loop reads CATGSIQPPHF. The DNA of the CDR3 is TGTGCCACCGGGAGCATTCAGCCCCCGCATTTT.

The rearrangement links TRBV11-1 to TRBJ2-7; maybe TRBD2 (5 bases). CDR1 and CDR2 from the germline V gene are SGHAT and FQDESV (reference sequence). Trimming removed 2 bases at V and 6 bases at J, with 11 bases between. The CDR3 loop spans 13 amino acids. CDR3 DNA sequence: TGTGCCAGCAGCTTATTGGCGCGGGTCGAGCAGTACTTC. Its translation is CASSLLARVEQYF.

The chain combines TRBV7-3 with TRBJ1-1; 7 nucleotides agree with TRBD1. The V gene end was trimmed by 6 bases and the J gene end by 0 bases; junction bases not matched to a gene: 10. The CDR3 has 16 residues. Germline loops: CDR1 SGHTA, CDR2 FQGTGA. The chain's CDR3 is CASRKQTGRMNTEAFF. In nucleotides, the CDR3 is TGTGCCAGCAGAAAACAGACAGGGCGGATGAACACTGAAGCTTTCTTT.